Below, 2 T cell receptor beta chains from the same sample are listed, as sequenced in a study of lymphopenia after photon versus proton radiotherapy. The method was immunoSEQ multiplex PCR; TCRdb's version includes in-frame clones alone and lacks a portion of them. This table holds 40,000 to 55,000 clones, more than 85% found once. This specimen was peripheral blood, taken from a patient treated with photon-based radiotherapy. Receptor source: a woman aged 40 to 55 with cholangiocarcinoma.

The rearrangement uses TRBV6-5 and TRBJ1-2, with 10 bases fitting TRBD1. The CDR3 length is 15 residues. Germline V gene lookup returns CDR1 MNHEY and CDR2 SVGAGI. After removal of 2 bases from V and 5 bases from J, the junction contained 5 bases not matched to a gene. The CDR3 DNA reads as TGTGCCAGCAGTTACGACAGGGGGCTCGGTTATGGCTACACCTTC. Translating it yields CASSYDRGLGYGYTF.

The chain links TRBV19 to TRBJ1-1; no reliable D call. Looked up from germline, CDR1 is LNHDA and CDR2 is SQIVND (reference sequence). The CDR3 covers 12 residues. CDR3 coding DNA: TGTCGTTGTGCAGGCCTGAACACTGAAGCTTTCTTT. Protein: CRCAGLNTEAFF. The full variable domain, rest sourced from reference TRBV19 and TRBJ1-1, is DGGITQSPKYLFRKEGQNVTLSCEQNLNHDAMYWYRQDPGQGLRLIYYSQIVNDFQKGDIAEGYSVSREKKESFPLTVTSAQKNPTAFYLCRCAGLNTEAFFGQGTRLTVV.